The clone carrying this T cell receptor (beta chain) was observed a handful of times. The antigen is undetermined. These data originate in a study of blood T cells in healthy people across ages. Study-level background: Template switching retrieved approximately one barcoded beta molecule for each two T cells. Study-wide results and caveats: Per-million-T-cell TCR beta diversity fell roughly linearly with age.

The CDR3 sequence is 13 residues long. V shed 0 bases and J 13 bases; nucleotides not matched to a gene: 9. Germline assignment: CDR1 DFQATT and CDR2 SNEGSKA (reference sequence). Next came a second PCR, run for 7 to 11 cycles, which used a sample-barcoded 5' primer along with a J-beta primer mix. TCRdb fed the 5' RACE reads into MiXCR, producing one record per CDR3 protein. The table includes just under 750,000 distinct CDR3 sequences, over 20% detected once. The sample consisted of blood. The V gene is TRBV20-1, the J gene TRBJ2-1; 7 bases line up with TRBD2. This receptor was obtained from a man aged 65-85 years in good health. The CDR3 DNA reads as TGCAGTGCTAGAGATTGGGGCAGCGGGAAACAGTTCTTC. Its translation is CSARDWGSGKQFF.